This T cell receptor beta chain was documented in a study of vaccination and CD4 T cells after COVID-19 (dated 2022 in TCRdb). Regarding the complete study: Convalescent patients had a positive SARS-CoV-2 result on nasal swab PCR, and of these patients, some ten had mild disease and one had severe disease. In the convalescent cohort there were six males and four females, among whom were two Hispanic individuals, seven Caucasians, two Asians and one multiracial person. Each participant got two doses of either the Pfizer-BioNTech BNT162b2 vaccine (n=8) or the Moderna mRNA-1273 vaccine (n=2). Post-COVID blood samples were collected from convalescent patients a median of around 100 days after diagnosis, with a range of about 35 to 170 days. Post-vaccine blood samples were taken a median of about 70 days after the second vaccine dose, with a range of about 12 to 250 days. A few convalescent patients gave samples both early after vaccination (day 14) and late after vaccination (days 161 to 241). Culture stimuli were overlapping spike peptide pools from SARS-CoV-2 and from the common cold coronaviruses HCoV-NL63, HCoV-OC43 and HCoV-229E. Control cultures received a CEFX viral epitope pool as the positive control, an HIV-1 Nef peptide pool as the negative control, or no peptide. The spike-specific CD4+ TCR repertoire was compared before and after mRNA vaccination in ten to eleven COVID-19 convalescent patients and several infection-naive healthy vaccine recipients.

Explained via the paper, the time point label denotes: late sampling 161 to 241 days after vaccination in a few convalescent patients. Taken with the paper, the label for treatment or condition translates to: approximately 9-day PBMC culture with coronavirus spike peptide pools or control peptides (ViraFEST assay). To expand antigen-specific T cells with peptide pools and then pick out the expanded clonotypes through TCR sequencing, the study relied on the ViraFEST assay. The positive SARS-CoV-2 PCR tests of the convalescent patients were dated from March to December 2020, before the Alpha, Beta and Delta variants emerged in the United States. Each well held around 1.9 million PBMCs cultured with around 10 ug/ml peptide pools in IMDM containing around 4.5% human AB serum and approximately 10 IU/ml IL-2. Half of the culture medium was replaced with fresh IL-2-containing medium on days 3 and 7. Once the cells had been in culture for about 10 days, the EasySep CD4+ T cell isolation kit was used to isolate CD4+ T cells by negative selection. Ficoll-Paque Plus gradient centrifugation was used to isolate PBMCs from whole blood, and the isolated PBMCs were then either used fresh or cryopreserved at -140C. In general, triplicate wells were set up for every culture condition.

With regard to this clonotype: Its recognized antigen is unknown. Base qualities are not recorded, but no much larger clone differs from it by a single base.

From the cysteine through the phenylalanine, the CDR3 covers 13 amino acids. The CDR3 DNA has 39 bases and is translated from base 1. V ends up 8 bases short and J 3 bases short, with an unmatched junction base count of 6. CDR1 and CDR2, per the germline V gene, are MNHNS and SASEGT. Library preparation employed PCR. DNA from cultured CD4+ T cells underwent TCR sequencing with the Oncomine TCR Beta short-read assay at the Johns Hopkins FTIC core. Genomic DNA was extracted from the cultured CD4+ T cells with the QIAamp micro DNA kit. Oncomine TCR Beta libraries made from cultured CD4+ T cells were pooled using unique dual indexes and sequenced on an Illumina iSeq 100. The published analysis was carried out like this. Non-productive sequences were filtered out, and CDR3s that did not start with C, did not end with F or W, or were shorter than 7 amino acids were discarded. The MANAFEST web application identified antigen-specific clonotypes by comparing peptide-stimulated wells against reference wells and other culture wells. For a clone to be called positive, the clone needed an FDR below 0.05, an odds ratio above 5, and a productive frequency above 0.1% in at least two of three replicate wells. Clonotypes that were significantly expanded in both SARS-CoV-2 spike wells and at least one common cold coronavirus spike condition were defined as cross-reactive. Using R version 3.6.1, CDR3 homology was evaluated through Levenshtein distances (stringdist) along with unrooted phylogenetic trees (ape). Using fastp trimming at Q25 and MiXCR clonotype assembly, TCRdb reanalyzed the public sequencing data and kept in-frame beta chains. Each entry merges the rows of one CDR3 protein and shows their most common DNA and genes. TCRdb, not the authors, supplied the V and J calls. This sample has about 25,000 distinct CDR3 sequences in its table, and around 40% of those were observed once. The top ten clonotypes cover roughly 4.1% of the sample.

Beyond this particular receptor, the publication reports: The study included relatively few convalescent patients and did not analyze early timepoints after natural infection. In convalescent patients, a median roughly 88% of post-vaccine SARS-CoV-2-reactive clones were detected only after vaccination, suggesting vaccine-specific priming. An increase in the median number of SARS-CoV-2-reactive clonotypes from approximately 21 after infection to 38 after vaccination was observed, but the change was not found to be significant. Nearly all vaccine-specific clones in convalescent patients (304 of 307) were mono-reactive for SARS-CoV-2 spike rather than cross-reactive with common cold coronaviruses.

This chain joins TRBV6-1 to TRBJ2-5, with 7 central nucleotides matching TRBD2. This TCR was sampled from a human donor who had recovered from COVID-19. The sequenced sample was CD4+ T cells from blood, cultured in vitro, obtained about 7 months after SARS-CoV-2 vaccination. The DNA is TGTGCCAGCTATGAGCGGGGAAAAGAGACCCAGTACTTC. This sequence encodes CASYERGKETQYF.